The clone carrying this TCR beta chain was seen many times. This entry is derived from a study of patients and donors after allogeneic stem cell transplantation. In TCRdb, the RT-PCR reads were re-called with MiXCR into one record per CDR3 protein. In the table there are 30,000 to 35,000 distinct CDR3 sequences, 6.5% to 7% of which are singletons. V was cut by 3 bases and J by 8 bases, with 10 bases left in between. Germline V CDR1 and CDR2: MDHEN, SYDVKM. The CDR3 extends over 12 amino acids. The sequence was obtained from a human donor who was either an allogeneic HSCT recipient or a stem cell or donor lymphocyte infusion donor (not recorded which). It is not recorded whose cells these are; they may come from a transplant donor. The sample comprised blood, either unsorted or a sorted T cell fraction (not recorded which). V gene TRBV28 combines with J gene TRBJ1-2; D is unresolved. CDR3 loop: CASSFVGGGYTF. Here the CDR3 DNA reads TGTGCCAGCAGTTTTGTCGGCGGGGGCTACACCTTC.